One sample yielded the 15 T cell receptor beta chains listed below, sequenced in a study of technical replicates of blood from several donors. Using immunoSEQ multiplex PCR, the repertoire was profiled, and TCRdb retains in-frame clones only, with some absent. This table has around 100,000 clones, just over 95% appearing once. Sample: T cells isolated from PBMCs. Receptors originate from a human donor in good health.

The chain links TRBV5-1 to TRBJ2-6; TRBD1 aligns across 12 bases. The ends lost 4 bases at V and 1 base at J; junction bases unmatched: 3. This CDR3 has 17 amino acids. Germline CDR1 is SGHRS and CDR2 is YFSETQ. The CDR3 DNA reads TGCGCCAGCAGCCCGGGACAGGGGGCGTCTGGGGCCAACGTCCTGACTTTC. It is translated as CASSPGQGASGANVLTF.

The chain uses TRBV9 and TRBJ2-1; D gene uncertain. There are 13 residues in the CDR3. With 4 bases removed from V and 6 bases from J, the gap between germline ends came to 11 bases. Germline V lookup: CDR1 SGDLS, CDR2 YYNGEE. The CDR3 DNA sequence: TGTGCCAGCAGCCCCGGAGAGGCCAATGAGCAGTTCTTC. Its translation is CASSPGEANEQFF.

J is TRBJ2-7 and V is TRBV19; no definite D call. The CDR3 covers 13 residues. Trimming removed 3 bases from V and 4 bases from J, with 10 bases in between. Germline-derived CDR1 and CDR2 are LNHDA and SQIVND (reference sequence). The chain's CDR3 is CASSMVDGYEQYF. In DNA form, the CDR3 reads TGTGCCAGTAGTATGGTCGACGGGTACGAGCAGTACTTC.

This chain links TRBV27 with TRBJ2-7; 9 bases line up with TRBD2. The length of the CDR3 is 16 residues. Germline V CDR1 and CDR2: MNHEY, SMNVEV (reference sequence). Trimming cost V 6 bases and J 2 bases; bases outside gene matches: 11. The CDR3 sequence is CASSPQGSGRPYEQYF. The CDR3 region has the DNA TGTGCCAGCAGCCCCCAGGGTAGCGGGAGACCCTACGAGCAGTACTTC.

The chain couples TRBV9 to TRBJ2-7; 11 bases are shared with TRBD2. The germline CDR1 and CDR2 sequences are SGDLS and YYNGEE. The CDR3 runs 16 residues. Germline trimming cut 0 bases from V and 3 bases from J; bases unmatched to any gene: 5. The CDR3 DNA sequence: TGTGCCAGCAGCGTAGCGACGGGACTAGCGGTCTACGAGCAGTACTTC. Its translation: CASSVATGLAVYEQYF.

Regarding this clone: A junction end diverges from the germline sequence, so it may reflect a read error. The chain joins TRBV5-1 to TRBJ2-7; TRBD2 might be the D (6 bases). Per the germline V gene, CDR1 is SGHRS and CDR2 is YFSETQ. The CDR3 runs 12 residues. This chain's CDR3 is CASSLARDFLNF. DNA of the CDR3: TGCGCCAGCAGCTTGGCCCGGGACTTCCTAAACTTC. The entire variable domain, with the rest obtained from reference TRBV5-1 and TRBJ2-7, is as follows: KAGVTQTPRYLIKTRGQQVTLSCSPISGHRSVSWYQQTPGQGLQFLFEYFSETQRNKGNFPGRFSGRQFSNSRSEMNVSTLELGDSALYLCASSLARDFLNFGPGTRLTVT.

V usage is TRBV2 and J usage is TRBJ2-7; tentative D call: TRBD2 (6 bases). The CDR3 runs to 12 residues. Between the trimmed V and J ends, which lost 3 bases and 12 bases, there was a span of 15 bases. Per the germline V gene, CDR1 is SNHLY and CDR2 is FYNNEI. The CDR3 loop is CASSEMEGGRYF. The CDR3 nucleotides are TGTGCCAGCAGTGAGATGGAAGGAGGGCGGTACTTC. The variable domain in full, with the rest retrieved from reference TRBV2 and TRBJ2-7, is EPEVTQTPSHQVTQMGQEVILRCVPISNHLYFYWYRQILGQKVEFLVSFYNNEISEKSEIFDDQFSVERPDGSNFTLKIRSTKLEDSAMYFCASSEMEGGRYFGPGTRLTVT.

The chain joins TRBV28 to TRBJ1-5; no clear D gene. V shed 4 bases and J shed 7 bases, with 14 bases lying between them. This CDR3 is 14 amino acids long. Germline lookup yields CDR1 MDHEN and CDR2 SYDVKM. The CDR3 coding sequence is TGTGCCAGCAGTTGGGCGATTTCCGGCCAGCCCCAGCATTTT. The encoded protein is CASSWAISGQPQHF.

The V and J genes are TRBV9 and TRBJ1-3, with D hard to call. Germline assignment: CDR1 SGDLS and CDR2 YYNGEE. This CDR3 has 15 amino acids. Trimming pared 4 bases from V and 0 bases from J, leaving 11 bases between. In DNA, the CDR3 is TGTGCCAGCAGCCCCGAGGGCCACTCTGGAAACACCATATATTTT. Protein: CASSPEGHSGNTIYF.

This chain connects TRBV19 to TRBJ2-1; TRBD2 agrees at 14 bases. V shed 2 bases, J shed 9 bases, and the junction held 6 bases outside the gene matches. This CDR3 has 16 residues. The germline V gene encodes CDR1 LNHDA and CDR2 SQIVND (reference sequence). CDR3 coding DNA: TGTGCCAGTAGTATAAGCGGACTAGCGGGAGGCCGTGAGCAGTTCTTC. Encoded protein: CASSISGLAGGREQFF.

The gene calls are TRBV5-4 and TRBJ2-3, with D tentatively TRBD2 (6 bases). Germline V gene sequence: CDR1 SGHNT, CDR2 YYREEE (reference sequence). This CDR3 region has 16 residues. The V end lost 1 base, the J end lost 5 bases, and 17 bases lay between the germline ends. CDR3 in amino acids: CASSLPGRLGEDTQYF. The CDR3, as DNA: TGTGCCAGCAGCTTGCCGGGAAGACTAGGGGAAGATACGCAGTATTTT.

The CDR3 sequence is CASSLGLAGGLRSSYNEQFF. The CDR3 DNA reads as TGTGCCAGCAGCTTGGGGCTAGCGGGAGGCCTGAGGAGCTCCTACAATGAGCAGTTCTTC. The chain couples TRBV5-4 to TRBJ2-1; 11 nucleotides line up with TRBD2. Germline V gene data show CDR1 as SGHNT and CDR2 as YYREEE (reference sequence). V lost 0 bases and J lost 0; bases outside the gene matches: 11. The CDR3 consists of 20 residues.

This chain uses TRBV28 with TRBJ2-2, with TRBD2 matching 16 bases. The germline gives CDR1 MDHEN, CDR2 SYDVKM. This CDR3 region has 21 residues. J lost 5 bases, V lost 5 bases, and 17 bases had no gene match. The CDR3 spells CASSPDTLGLAGGPGTGELFF. The CDR3 coding sequence is TGTGCCAGCAGTCCTGACACCCTGGGACTAGCGGGAGGGCCAGGGACCGGGGAGCTGTTTTTT.

This clone was recorded only once. The rearrangement joins TRBV27 to TRBJ2-1; TRBD1 might be the D (6 bases). Germline lookup yields CDR1 MNHEY and CDR2 SMNVEV (reference sequence). V shed 6 bases and J shed 9 bases, with 18 bases lying between them. The CDR3 runs 14 residues. CDR3 protein: CASRTTTGLGEQFF. The CDR3 nucleotides are TGTGCCAGCAGAACGACGACAGGTCTAGGTGAGCAGTTCTTC.

The rearrangement links TRBV19 to TRBJ2-1; perhaps TRBD1 as D (6 bases). The germline CDR1 and CDR2 sequences are LNHDA and SQIVND (reference sequence). CDR3 length: 14 amino acids. V lost 4 bases to trimming and J lost 0 bases, with 7 bases between them. The CDR3 is CASSNRASYNEQFF. The DNA for the CDR3 is TGTGCCAGTAGTAACAGGGCCTCCTACAATGAGCAGTTCTTC.